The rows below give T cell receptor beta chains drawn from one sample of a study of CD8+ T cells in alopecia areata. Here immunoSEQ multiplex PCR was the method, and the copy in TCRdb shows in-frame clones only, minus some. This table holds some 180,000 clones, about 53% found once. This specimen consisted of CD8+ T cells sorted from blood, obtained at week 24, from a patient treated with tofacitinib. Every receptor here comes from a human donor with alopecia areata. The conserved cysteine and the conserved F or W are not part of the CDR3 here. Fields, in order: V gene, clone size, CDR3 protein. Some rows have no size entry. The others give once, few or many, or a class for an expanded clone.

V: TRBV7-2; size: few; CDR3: ASSAGGNQPQH
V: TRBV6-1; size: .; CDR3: ASRATGDHEQF
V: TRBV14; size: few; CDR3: ASSNRGRDTEAF
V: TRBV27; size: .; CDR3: ASSYDRTNYGYT
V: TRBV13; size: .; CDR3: ASKGTGSTDTQY
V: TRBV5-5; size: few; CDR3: ASSLVRFSNEQF
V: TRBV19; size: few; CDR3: ASSILTGNEKLF
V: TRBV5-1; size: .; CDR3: ASIMDGYSYEQY
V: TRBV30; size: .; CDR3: AWSVGDEQL
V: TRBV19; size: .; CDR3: ASSRDTEAF
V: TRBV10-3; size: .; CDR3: AISLAGQTSEQY
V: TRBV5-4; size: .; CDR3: ASSSTYEQY
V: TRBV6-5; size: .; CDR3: ASSPGLAAYEQY
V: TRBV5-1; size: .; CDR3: ASSNDFTDTQY
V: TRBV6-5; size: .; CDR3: ASSYGQGWNSPLH
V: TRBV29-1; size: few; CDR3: SVGGQGLEQY
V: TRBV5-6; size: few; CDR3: ASSSGRRETQY
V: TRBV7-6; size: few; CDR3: ASSPTGVTEAF
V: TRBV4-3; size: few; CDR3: ASSQDPTGYDEQF
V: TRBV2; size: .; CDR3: ASSPRDDNQPQH
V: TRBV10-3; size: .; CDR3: AIRRKEDAGANVLT
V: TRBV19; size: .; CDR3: ASSSGEDYGYT
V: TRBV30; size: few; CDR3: AWSTGTVINGYT
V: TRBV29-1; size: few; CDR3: SALGLADGELF
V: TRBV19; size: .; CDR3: ASSIQTGSGYT
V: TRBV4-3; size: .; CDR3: ASSQRTGENGYT
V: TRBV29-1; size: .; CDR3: SGQLEVGTEAF
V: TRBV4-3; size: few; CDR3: ASSQTTGYEQY
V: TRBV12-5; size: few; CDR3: ASGRDSHQETQY
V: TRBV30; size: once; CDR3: AWSGYNTEAF
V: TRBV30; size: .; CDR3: AWTRDRDFYEQY
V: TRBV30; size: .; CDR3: AWSDALGGEQF
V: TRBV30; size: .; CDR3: AWSAGLNEQF
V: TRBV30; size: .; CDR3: AWSVGVGHGYT
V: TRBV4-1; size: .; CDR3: ASSQDGIAPLH
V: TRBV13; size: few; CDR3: ASRDTVNTEAF
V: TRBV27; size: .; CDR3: ASRGGFVYEQY
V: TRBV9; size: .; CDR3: ASSGDRVDTQY
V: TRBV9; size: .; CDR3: ASSVEDNYRNTEAF
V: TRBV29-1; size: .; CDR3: SVEDGQGAYGYT
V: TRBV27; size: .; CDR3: ASSLSGVETQY
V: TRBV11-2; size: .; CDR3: ASSGVSEGHYEQY
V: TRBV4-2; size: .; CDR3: ASSPDRRSSYNEQF
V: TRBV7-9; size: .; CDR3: ASSLAGGIYEQF
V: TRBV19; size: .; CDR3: ASKGFSYNEQF
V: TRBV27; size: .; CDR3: ASRGQVGSGEQY
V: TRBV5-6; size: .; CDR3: ASSLTGQEHSYEQY
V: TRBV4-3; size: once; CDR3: ASSQVWGGNYGYT
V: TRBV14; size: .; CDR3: ASSPGQNPYGYT
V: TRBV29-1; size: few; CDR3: SVIMSTGELF
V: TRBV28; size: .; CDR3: ASRRLRGNEKLF
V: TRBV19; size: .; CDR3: ASSSYLQGSSTGELF
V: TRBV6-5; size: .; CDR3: ASSYSNRGYGYT
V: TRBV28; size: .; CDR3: ASSSYLGAGGVTDTQY
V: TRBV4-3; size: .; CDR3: ASSQVRIKSSYNEQF
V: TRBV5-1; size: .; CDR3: ASTRLGTGELF
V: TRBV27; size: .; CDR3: ASSDRDRGRIAEAF
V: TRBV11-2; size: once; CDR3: ASSTTRDRGSYNEQF
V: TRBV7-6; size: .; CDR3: ASSLETNYEQY